The rows below give T cell receptor beta chains drawn from one sample of a study of cytomegalovirus exposure and HLA in healthy donors. Sequencing was performed with immunoSEQ multiplex PCR; in TCRdb, only in-frame clones are kept and a portion is missing. Altogether around 70,000 clones are present, 81% being singletons, with the ten largest covering roughly 6.8%. Sequencing input: PBMCs. The receptors originated from a human donor in good health. The CDR3 runs from the conserved cysteine through the conserved F or W. Each record gives: clone size, V gene, J gene, D gene, CDR3 DNA, CDR3 protein. A D gene is named only where the DNA matches it firmly. Clone size, where shown, is once, few, many, or a class for clones that have expanded.

clone size: -; V gene: TRBV6-6; J gene: TRBJ1-3; D gene: -; CDR3 DNA: TGTGCCAGCAGTTTGAGTGCTGGAAACACCATATATTTT; CDR3 protein: CASSLSAGNTIYF
clone size: few; V gene: TRBV10-3; J gene: TRBJ2-1; D gene: TRBD2; CDR3 DNA: TGTGCCATCAGTGGGACCGGGGGAGTAGCGGGGGACTACAATGAGCAGTTCTTC; CDR3 protein: CAISGTGGVAGDYNEQFF
clone size: -; V gene: TRBV6-6; J gene: TRBJ1-6; D gene: -; CDR3 DNA: TGTGCCAGCAGAACCAGTTCGGGGAATTCGCCCCTCCACTTT; CDR3 protein: CASRTSSGNSPLHF
clone size: -; V gene: TRBV29-1; J gene: TRBJ1-2; D gene: -; CDR3 DNA: TGCAGCGTCGGGCGGCAGGGCTATGGCTACACCTTC; CDR3 protein: CSVGRQGYGYTF
clone size: -; V gene: TRBV4-2; J gene: TRBJ1-3; D gene: TRBD1; CDR3 DNA: TGTGCCAGCAGCCAACAGACAGGGTCTGGAAACACCATATATTTT; CDR3 protein: CASSQQTGSGNTIYF
clone size: few; V gene: TRBV19; J gene: TRBJ1-6; D gene: -; CDR3 DNA: TGTGCCAGTAGTGGCTGGGGGCCCTCACCCCTCCACTTT; CDR3 protein: CASSGWGPSPLHF
clone size: few; V gene: TRBV7-2; J gene: TRBJ1-3; D gene: -; CDR3 DNA: TGTGCCAGCAGCTTCGGTGGAAACACCATATATTTT; CDR3 protein: CASSFGGNTIYF
clone size: -; V gene: TRBV27; J gene: TRBJ1-1; D gene: TRBD1; CDR3 DNA: TGTGCCAGCAGTCCCCGACAGGGTGTGGACACTGAAGCTTTCTTT; CDR3 protein: CASSPRQGVDTEAFF
clone size: -; V gene: TRBV19; J gene: TRBJ1-1; D gene: -; CDR3 DNA: TGTGCCACCACACGACACGCGATGAACACTGAAGCTTTCTTT; CDR3 protein: CATTRHAMNTEAFF
clone size: -; V gene: TRBV11-3; J gene: TRBJ2-2; D gene: -; CDR3 DNA: TGTGCCAGCAGCTTAGCGTCCACCGGGGAGCTGTTTTTT; CDR3 protein: CASSLASTGELFF
clone size: -; V gene: TRBV19; J gene: TRBJ2-6; D gene: -; CDR3 DNA: TGTGCCAGTAGTATAGGAGTCTCTGGGGCCAACGTCCTGACTTTC; CDR3 protein: CASSIGVSGANVLTF
clone size: -; V gene: TRBV7-8; J gene: TRBJ2-3; D gene: TRBD2; CDR3 DNA: TGTGCCAGCAGCTCAGGCCCTAGCGGGGTCGCAGATACGCAGTATTTT; CDR3 protein: CASSSGPSGVADTQYF
clone size: -; V gene: TRBV7-9; J gene: TRBJ1-2; D gene: -; CDR3 DNA: TGTGCCAGCAGCCCCCCGGAGGGCTATGGCTACACCTTC; CDR3 protein: CASSPPEGYGYTF
clone size: -; V gene: TRBV19; J gene: TRBJ2-2; D gene: TRBD1; CDR3 DNA: TGTGCCAGTAGACAGGGGGCGAACACCGGGGAGCTGTTTTTT; CDR3 protein: CASRQGANTGELFF
clone size: few; V gene: TRBV29-1; J gene: TRBJ1-1; D gene: TRBD1; CDR3 DNA: TGCAGCGTTGCTCAGGGGGCGCAGACTGAAGCTTTCTTT; CDR3 protein: CSVAQGAQTEAFF
clone size: once; V gene: TRBV5-4; J gene: TRBJ2-6; D gene: -; CDR3 DNA: TGTGCCAGCAGCTTGGGCCGGGGGAACTCTGGGGCCAACGTCCTGACTTTC; CDR3 protein: CASSLGRGNSGANVLTF
clone size: -; V gene: TRBV29-1; J gene: TRBJ2-1; D gene: -; CDR3 DNA: TGCAGCGGCGGGTGGTACAATGAGCAGTTCTTC; CDR3 protein: CSGGWYNEQFF
clone size: -; V gene: TRBV25-1; J gene: TRBJ1-2; D gene: -; CDR3 DNA: TGTGCCCCGGGGGAGGGCGGCTGGGGGGGCTACCCCTTC; CDR3 protein: CAPGEGGWGGYPF
clone size: -; V gene: TRBV5-6; J gene: TRBJ2-7; D gene: -; CDR3 DNA: TGTGCCAGCAGCTCCTCCCCCGTCGGGCAGTACTTC; CDR3 protein: CASSSSPVGQYF
clone size: -; V gene: TRBV10-3; J gene: TRBJ2-5; D gene: -; CDR3 DNA: TGTGCCATCAGTGAGTCCACTATGTCAGGCGGGCGGGAGACCCAGTACTTC; CDR3 protein: CAISESTMSGGRETQYF
clone size: -; V gene: TRBV6-1; J gene: TRBJ1-6; D gene: -; CDR3 DNA: TGTGCCAGCACGGAGGGCAGGGCTAATTCACCCCTCCACTTT; CDR3 protein: CASTEGRANSPLHF
clone size: -; V gene: TRBV5-1; J gene: TRBJ2-3; D gene: TRBD2; CDR3 DNA: TGCGCCAGCAGCTTCGGGAGCGGGGATTGGTTCGGTACAGATACGCAGTATTTT; CDR3 protein: CASSFGSGDWFGTDTQYF
clone size: -; V gene: TRBV30; J gene: TRBJ1-4; D gene: -; CDR3 DNA: TGTGCCTGGGAGAGGAGGGGAGGGGGAAAACTGTTTTTT; CDR3 protein: CAWERRGGGKLFF
clone size: -; V gene: TRBV25-1; J gene: TRBJ2-5; D gene: TRBD1; CDR3 DNA: TGTGCCAGCAGTGCGACAGGGGCACCTACTGAGCAGTACTTC; CDR3 protein: CASSATGAPTEQYF
clone size: -; V gene: TRBV7-9; J gene: TRBJ2-5; D gene: TRBD2; CDR3 DNA: TGTGCCAGCAGCTCTTTACGAGCGGGGGCTAAACGGGAGACCCAGTACTTC; CDR3 protein: CASSSLRAGAKRETQYF
clone size: -; V gene: TRBV28; J gene: TRBJ1-2; D gene: TRBD1; CDR3 DNA: TGTGCCAGCAGGGCCCCGGGACAGGTCCATGGCTACACCTTC; CDR3 protein: CASRAPGQVHGYTF
clone size: -; V gene: TRBV7-2; J gene: TRBJ2-7; D gene: TRBD1; CDR3 DNA: TGTGCCAGCACCCCAGATCTGACAGGGGGCAGGAACGAGCAGTACTTC; CDR3 protein: CASTPDLTGGRNEQYF
clone size: -; V gene: TRBV9; J gene: TRBJ1-6; D gene: -; CDR3 DNA: TGTGCCAGCAGCGTAGCCGGGGGAGGTTATAATTCACCCCTCCACTTT; CDR3 protein: CASSVAGGGYNSPLHF
clone size: once; V gene: TRBV6-5; J gene: TRBJ2-7; D gene: TRBD1; CDR3 DNA: TGTGCCAGCAGGGACAGGTACGAGCAGTACTTC; CDR3 protein: CASRDRYEQYF
clone size: -; V gene: TRBV30; J gene: TRBJ2-5; D gene: TRBD2; CDR3 DNA: TGTGCCTGGAGTGGGGGGACTAGCGGGGGGGCGATGGAGACCCAGTACTTC; CDR3 protein: CAWSGGTSGGAMETQYF
clone size: -; V gene: TRBV23-1; J gene: TRBJ1-5; D gene: TRBD1; CDR3 DNA: TGCGCCAGCAGTCAAACCCGGGACAGGGGGTTTTTTAGCAATCAGCCCCAGCATTTT; CDR3 protein: CASSQTRDRGFFSNQPQHF
clone size: -; V gene: TRBV7-3; J gene: TRBJ2-1; D gene: TRBD2; CDR3 DNA: TGTGCCAGCAGCAGAAGGCGGGGGGGCGACAATGAGCAGTTCTTC; CDR3 protein: CASSRRRGGDNEQFF
clone size: -; V gene: TRBV5-1; J gene: TRBJ2-2; D gene: -; CDR3 DNA: TGCGCCAGCAGCCTCCGTCCAGGGGTTGGCACCGGGGAGCTGTTTTTT; CDR3 protein: CASSLRPGVGTGELFF
clone size: few; V gene: TRBV7-9; J gene: TRBJ1-5; D gene: TRBD1; CDR3 DNA: TGTGCCAGCAGCTTAGGACATACAGGGGTAGAGGCTGATCAGCCCCAGCATTTT; CDR3 protein: CASSLGHTGVEADQPQHF
clone size: few; V gene: TRBV6-6; J gene: TRBJ1-4; D gene: TRBD1; CDR3 DNA: TGTGCCAGCAGATGGGACAGGGTTGGTGAAAAACTGTTTTTT; CDR3 protein: CASRWDRVGEKLFF
clone size: -; V gene: TRBV19; J gene: TRBJ1-1; D gene: TRBD1; CDR3 DNA: TGTGCCAGTAACGGACAGGAGGGGGCCTTGGCTTTCTTT; CDR3 protein: CASNGQEGALAFF
clone size: once; V gene: TRBV9; J gene: TRBJ2-1; D gene: TRBD2; CDR3 DNA: TGTGCCAGCAGCGTAACTAGCGGGGGGCTCAATGAGCAGTTCTTC; CDR3 protein: CASSVTSGGLNEQFF
clone size: -; V gene: TRBV2; J gene: TRBJ2-1; D gene: TRBD2; CDR3 DNA: TGTGCCAGCAGTGGCCGGACTAGCGGGGGCCACAATGAGCAGTTCTTC; CDR3 protein: CASSGRTSGGHNEQFF
clone size: -; V gene: TRBV28; J gene: TRBJ1-2; D gene: -; CDR3 DNA: TGTGCCAGCAGAACTGACAGTCGCAACTATGGCTACACCTTC; CDR3 protein: CASRTDSRNYGYTF
clone size: -; V gene: TRBV19; J gene: TRBJ2-7; D gene: TRBD2; CDR3 DNA: TGTGCCAGTACTCCTAGCGGTTCCTACGAGCAGTACTTC; CDR3 protein: CASTPSGSYEQYF
clone size: -; V gene: TRBV5-1; J gene: TRBJ1-1; D gene: -; CDR3 DNA: TGCGCCACCCGAGGTGGGAACACTGAAGCTTTCTTT; CDR3 protein: CATRGGNTEAFF
clone size: -; V gene: TRBV29-1; J gene: TRBJ1-4; D gene: -; CDR3 DNA: TGCAGCGTTGAAGACGGGAATGAAAAACTGTTTTTT; CDR3 protein: CSVEDGNEKLFF
clone size: -; V gene: TRBV5-6; J gene: TRBJ1-4; D gene: TRBD1; CDR3 DNA: TGTGCCAGCAGTCGACAGGGAGTTGTTGAAAAACTGTTTTTT; CDR3 protein: CASSRQGVVEKLFF
clone size: -; V gene: TRBV5-1; J gene: TRBJ2-1; D gene: TRBD1; CDR3 DNA: TGCGCCAGCAGCCTCGGACAGGGGGCTACCAATGAGCAGTTCTTC; CDR3 protein: CASSLGQGATNEQFF
clone size: -; V gene: TRBV4-1; J gene: TRBJ2-3; D gene: -; CDR3 DNA: TGCGCCAGCAGCCAAGTCGCGAGTACCGCTAGCACAGATACGCAGTATTTT; CDR3 protein: CASSQVASTASTDTQYF
clone size: -; V gene: TRBV6-6; J gene: TRBJ2-3; D gene: -; CDR3 DNA: TGTGCCAGCAGTTTCATAGCAGATACGCAGTATTTT; CDR3 protein: CASSFIADTQYF
clone size: -; V gene: TRBV11-2; J gene: TRBJ1-2; D gene: -; CDR3 DNA: TGTGCCAGCAGCGAGGAATCCTATGGCTACACCTTC; CDR3 protein: CASSEESYGYTF
clone size: -; V gene: TRBV7-9; J gene: TRBJ2-7; D gene: -; CDR3 DNA: TGTGCCAGCAGCTTAACGGTAGAGCAGTACTTC; CDR3 protein: CASSLTVEQYF
clone size: -; V gene: TRBV6-1; J gene: TRBJ1-5; D gene: -; CDR3 DNA: TGTGCCAGCAGTATCCGGGGGGGGGATCAGCCCCAGCATTTT; CDR3 protein: CASSIRGGDQPQHF
clone size: -; V gene: TRBV7-3; J gene: TRBJ2-3; D gene: TRBD1; CDR3 DNA: TGTGCCAGCAGCCCACAGGGGCGATACACAGATACGCAGTATTTT; CDR3 protein: CASSPQGRYTDTQYF
clone size: few; V gene: TRBV5-4; J gene: TRBJ2-1; D gene: -; CDR3 DNA: TGTGCCAGCAGCTCGCAGGGGCCCAATGAGCAGTTCTTC; CDR3 protein: CASSSQGPNEQFF
clone size: -; V gene: TRBV30; J gene: TRBJ2-5; D gene: -; CDR3 DNA: TGTGCCTGGAGCTCGGGTATTCAAGAGACCCAGTACTTC; CDR3 protein: CAWSSGIQETQYF
clone size: -; V gene: TRBV5-4; J gene: TRBJ1-1; D gene: -; CDR3 DNA: TGTGCCAGCAGCTTTCGAACAGGGCTGACTGAAGCTTTCTTT; CDR3 protein: CASSFRTGLTEAFF
clone size: few; V gene: TRBV10-3; J gene: TRBJ2-7; D gene: TRBD2; CDR3 DNA: TGTGCCATCAGGACTGAACTAGCGGGGGTATACGAGCAGTACTTC; CDR3 protein: CAIRTELAGVYEQYF
clone size: -; V gene: TRBV18; J gene: TRBJ2-1; D gene: TRBD2; CDR3 DNA: TGTGCCAGCTCACCACCTGTATTCCGACTAGCGGACCACAATGAGCAGTTCTTC; CDR3 protein: CASSPPVFRLADHNEQFF
clone size: -; V gene: TRBV9; J gene: TRBJ2-2; D gene: -; CDR3 DNA: TGTGCCAGCAGCGTCAGACTATTCACCGGGGAGCTGTTTTTT; CDR3 protein: CASSVRLFTGELFF
clone size: once; V gene: TRBV5-1; J gene: TRBJ2-3; D gene: -; CDR3 DNA: TGCGCCAGCAGCTTGGTAACGGGGGGCACAGATACGCAGTATTTT; CDR3 protein: CASSLVTGGTDTQYF
clone size: -; V gene: TRBV10-3; J gene: TRBJ1-4; D gene: -; CDR3 DNA: TGTGCCATCAGTGACCCCACCCAGGGAGGAGTTGAGGGAAAACTGTTTTTT; CDR3 protein: CAISDPTQGGVEGKLFF
clone size: -; V gene: TRBV14; J gene: TRBJ1-1; D gene: -; CDR3 DNA: TGTGCCAGCCGGCGGGGTTTGGGTTACACTGAAGCTTTCTTT; CDR3 protein: CASRRGLGYTEAFF